This T cell receptor (beta chain) was observed in a study of blood T cell repertoires in COVID-19. J lost 2 bases, V lost 7 bases, and 6 bases had no gene match. Germline CDR1 reads SEHNR; CDR2 reads FQNEAQ (reference sequence). There are 15 residues in the CDR3. Sequencing used immunoSEQ multiplex PCR; TCRdb keeps in-frame clones, though not all of them. The sample has fewer than 200,000 clones; around nine tenths are singletons. The TCR sequence derives from a man between 60 and 75 years old with active or convalescent COVID-19. Material for sequencing was peripheral blood. This sequence joins TRBV7-9 and TRBJ2-5; 11 bases are a match to TRBD1. Written as DNA, the CDR3 is TGTGCCAGCACCCTCCGGGACAGGGGGCAAGAGACCCAGTACTTC. Encoded protein: CASTLRDRGQETQYF.